This record concerns one T cell receptor beta chain sequence. The antigen is unknown. This CDR3 is built from 14 residues. Between the trimmed V and J ends, which lost 7 bases and 6 bases, there was a span of 18 bases. This sample stems from a study of CD8 T cells in ankylosing spondylitis. Overall study results and limits: Prior work had noted some motif variants in reactive arthritis blood and synovial fluid. Characteristic, it appeared, of ankylosing spondylitis blood was a TCR beta motif of fewer than 10 highly homologous variants. Disease-associated clones were reportedly significantly overrepresented in matched ankylosing spondylitis synovial fluid.

Construction of TCR beta libraries was performed using quantitative 5'-RACE with molecular barcodes. MiXCR was run by TCRdb on the 5' RACE reads, yielding one entry per CDR3 protein. The sample consists of over 700,000 distinct CDR3 sequences, around 19% of them appearing once. This clonotype originated in a male donor with ankylosing spondylitis. Sequencing was carried out using blood, either unsorted or a sorted T cell fraction (not recorded which). This chain connects TRBV12-3 or TRBV12-4 to TRBJ1-1; D remains unclear. The CDR3 reads CASTTDYKGAEAFF. CDR3 nucleotide sequence: TGTGCCAGCACCACGGACTACAAGGGCGCTGAAGCTTTCTTT.